What follows is one TCR beta chain and its context. What it binds is not known. Read data end 3 residues before the CDR3 end; the end is taken from the germline J gene. The data stem from a study of T cells in women clearing cervical HPV infection. Study details: Donors had HPV16-related CIN3 or worse; 2 had invasive cancer. Broader study findings: T-cell numbers per sample were unknown and may explain richness differences. TRBV6-7 abundance was lower in cases than controls (roughly 0.12% versus 0.15%).

CDR1 is DFQATT and CDR2 is SNEGSKA in the germline V gene (reference sequence). This CDR3 has 14 amino acids. J was trimmed by 1 base and V by 6 bases; bases with no gene match: 7. TCRdb keeps only in-frame clones here, not all; method: immunoSEQ multiplex PCR. The table gives 30,000 to 35,000 clones; the top ten clones make up around 16% of it. This clonotype was sampled from a woman aged 18 to 75 with a cervical HPV16 infection that either progressed to CIN3+ or cleared (not recorded which). This chain joins TRBV20-1 and TRBJ2-3; TRBD2 aligns across 7 bases. The source material was blood buffy coat. CDR3 amino acids: CSAYIAGGTDTQYF. The sequenced CDR3 bases are TGCAGTGCGTATATAGCGGGTGGCACAGATACG.